Listed below are T cell receptor beta chains from one sample, sequenced in a study of shared clonotypes between healthy human individuals. TCRdb's table, derived via immunoSEQ multiplex PCR, lists solely in-frame clones and lacks some. The sample holds under 850,000 clones, about two thirds seen once. The sequencing sample was made of memory CD4+ T cells sorted from blood. The receptors here all came from a young woman in good health. Both conserved end residues are trimmed from each CDR3. The order of the fields is CDR3 protein, J gene, CDR3 length, clone size, V gene. Clone size is stated in some rows and not others, as once, few, many or a class when expanded.

AISDRDDSVEQF,TRBJ2-1,12,-,TRBV10-3
ASSYRLAGGGWETQY,TRBJ2-5,15,-,TRBV5-1
ASSFAGPQQETQY,TRBJ2-5,13,-,TRBV5-1
ASSLRGQGATEAF,TRBJ1-1,13,-,TRBV7-9
ASSSGGLAGVETQY,TRBJ2-5,14,-,TRBV7-2
ASSLGGAGNTIY,TRBJ1-3,12,-,TRBV7-9
ASRPPGDSESRDTEAF,TRBJ1-1,16,-,TRBV7-9
ASRYSPRTANQRGTQY,TRBJ2-5,16,once,TRBV28
SARPQETQY,TRBJ2-5,9,once,TRBV20-1
ASSKNPTGSARTQY,TRBJ2-5,14,-,TRBV5-5
ASSYHVNQPQH,TRBJ1-5,11,few,TRBV5-8
ASSLEGSNGELF,TRBJ2-2,12,-,TRBV5-1
ASSEVYNEQF,TRBJ2-1,10,-,TRBV5-1
ASLAGGYNEQF,TRBJ2-1,11,-,TRBV28
ASSPASDTQY,TRBJ2-3,10,once,TRBV9
ASSQSRAGKGETQY,TRBJ2-5,14,-,TRBV4-2
ASSRGLAGGPEEYTGELF,TRBJ2-2,18,-,TRBV5-4
ATSRDRPGWLADNEQF,TRBJ2-1,16,-,TRBV15
ASSVSTEETQY,TRBJ2-5,11,-,TRBV9
ASSHQQGTLETQY,TRBJ2-5,13,few,TRBV7-2
ASSEWQGATETQY,TRBJ2-5,13,-,TRBV6-1
ASSPPAGPRLYEQY,TRBJ2-7,14,-,TRBV9
ASSLVAGSPYNEQF,TRBJ2-1,14,-,TRBV5-1
ASTRTVELF,TRBJ2-2,9,-,TRBV7-9
ASSQAWGQGTDTQY,TRBJ2-3,14,-,TRBV4-1
ASSSLAGINYEQY,TRBJ2-7,13,-,TRBV28
ASSPGTGGLEQY,TRBJ2-7,12,few,TRBV5-1
ASSLAGAKNEQF,TRBJ2-1,12,-,TRBV7-9
ASGRYTEAF,TRBJ1-1,9,-,TRBV28
ARQDSANTGELF,TRBJ2-2,12,once,TRBV2
ASSASRLRYNEQF,TRBJ2-1,13,once,TRBV2
ASSQEPTGGGNEQF,TRBJ2-1,14,-,TRBV4-1
ASSIVAEAQETQY,TRBJ2-5,13,-,TRBV19
ASSISDIVREKLF,TRBJ1-4,13,-,TRBV19
ASSLVRLYQETQY,TRBJ2-5,13,-,TRBV11-3
ASSVDYNEQF,TRBJ2-1,10,-,TRBV25-1
ASSPAGLGNYEQY,TRBJ2-7,13,-,TRBV14
ASSQELGDTQY,TRBJ2-3,11,-,TRBV14
ASRQHKTQY,TRBJ2-5,9,-,TRBV6-6
VSSGRVYNEQF,TRBJ2-1,11,-,TRBV28
ASSRNPTAGETQY,TRBJ2-5,13,-,TRBV5-1
ASSPMADTSTDTQY,TRBJ2-3,14,once,TRBV5-5
ASSFPGGTEAF,TRBJ1-1,11,-,TRBV11-2
ASRNLNYGYT,TRBJ1-2,10,-,TRBV6-5
ASSQDQNRGSVGGELF,TRBJ2-2,16,once,TRBV4-1
ASSQILALNTGELF,TRBJ2-2,14,-,TRBV4-2
ASSNRPRLLASYEQY,TRBJ2-7,15,-,TRBV21-1
ASSSQGAPSYNEQF,TRBJ2-1,14,-,TRBV19